This T cell receptor (beta chain) was observed in a study of early T cells in non-severe SARS-CoV-2 infection. The CDR3 has 16 residues. Between the trimmed V and J ends, which lost 11 bases and 0 bases, there was a span of 17 bases. TCRdb independently ran MiXCR on the 5' RACE reads; one entry per CDR3 protein. The repertoire holds approximately 76,000 distinct CDR3 sequences, about an eighth seen once, with about 2.7% in the top ten. There are many counts of this clonotype. This receptor was obtained from an adult who was a healthcare worker with PCR-confirmed SARS-CoV-2 infection or an uninfected control (not recorded which). Source material: whole blood. The chain has TRBV12-3 or TRBV12-4 and TRBJ1-6; TRBD1 might be the D (5 bases). The CDR3 DNA sequence: TGTGCCGGGCCGAATCGGGGGGGCTCCTATAATTCACCCCTCCACTTT. It yields the protein CAGPNRGGSYNSPLHF.